The next 9 T cell receptor beta chains were all read from a single sample in a study of prognosis after radiotherapy for stage I lung cancer (dated by TCRdb to about 2021). Sequenced on an Illumina HiSeq 3000. Two rounds of multiplex PCR were performed to amplify the TCR beta CDR3 region from genomic DNA. The first PCR round used primers specific to each TRBV and TRBJ gene, with sequences filed in Chinese patent CN105087789A. TCRdb reanalyzed the raw reads on its own, using fastp at Q25 for trimming and MiXCR for clone calling, and kept in-frame beta chains. Here each entry gathers all rows of one CDR3 protein and keeps the most common genes and DNA. The sample table records approximately 28,000 distinct CDR3 sequences; just over 40% of these occur just once. The ten top clones hold around a third of the sample. The sample here was PBMCs, taken before or after stereotactic body radiation therapy (not recorded which). Source of these receptors: a donor over 45 with non-small cell lung cancer.

Many counts were recorded for this clonotype. V usage is TRBV5-4 and J usage is TRBJ2-1; D remains ambiguous. Germline CDR1 and CDR2: SGHNT and YYREEE (reference sequence). The CDR3 sequence is 14 residues long. V lost 0 bases and J lost 10, with 14 bases in between. The CDR3 spells CASSLGIYWEEQFF. The DNA for the CDR3 is TGTGCCAGCAGCTTGGGTATTTATTGGGAAGAGCAGTTCTTC. Full variable domain (remainder filled in from reference TRBV5-4 and TRBJ2-1): ETGVTQSPTHLIKTRGQQVTLRCSSQSGHNTVSWYQQALGQGPQFIFQYYREEENGRGNFPPRFSGLQFPNYSSELNVNALELDDSALYLCASSLGIYWEEQFFGPGTRLTVL.

In this sample, this clonotype turned up a few times. This rearrangement joins TRBV12-3 or TRBV12-4 to TRBJ2-3; 10 nucleotides line up with TRBD1. The CDR3 covers 15 residues. V was pared by 6 bases and J by 3 bases, with 6 bases of the junction left unmatched. The CDR3 DNA follows: TGTGCCAGCAGCGCTCCGGGACAGGGGACAGATACGCAGTATTTT. Its translation: CASSAPGQGTDTQYF.

Only one count was recorded for this clonotype. The chain joins TRBV12-3 or TRBV12-4 to TRBJ1-3, with TRBD1 identical over 8 bases. This CDR3 contains 12 residues. V was clipped by 8 bases and J by 4 bases; unmatched bases: 1. The CDR3 region is CASRQGGNTIYF. CDR3 nucleotide sequence: TGTGCCAGCCGACAGGGGGGAAACACCATATATTTT.

In DNA, the CDR3 is TGTGCCAGCAAGCCCTTTCCCCGGACAGGAATTAACTATGGCTACACCTTC. This sequence encodes CASKPFPRTGINYGYTF. V and J are TRBV6-2 or TRBV6-3 and TRBJ1-2, with 7 bases lining up with TRBD1. The CDR3 has 17 residues. Germline CDR1 and CDR2: MNHEY and SVGEGT. V lost 7 bases to trimming and J lost 1 base; unmatched junction nucleotides: 15.

On this clonotype itself: Likely a read error: the CDR3 ends without its conserved phenylalanine or tryptophan. The chain is built from TRBV4-3 and TRBJ1-2; the D gene is possibly TRBD1 (5 bases). Germline V lookup: CDR1 LGHNA, CDR2 YSLEER. The length of the CDR3 is 13 residues. This CDR3 reads CASIQDTGYGYTS. DNA of the CDR3: TGCGCCAGCATCCAAGATACAGGCTATGGCTACACCTCC.

This chain uses TRBV2 with TRBJ1-2; D not certain. The V end was cut by 7 bases, the J end by 3 bases, with 15 bases between. The CDR3 runs to 14 residues. Germline lookup yields CDR1 SNHLY and CDR2 FYNNEI. CDR3 amino acids: CASKGFTQDYGYTF. DNA of the CDR3: TGTGCCAGCAAAGGCTTTACCCAGGACTATGGCTACACCTTC.

This clonotype counts as medium-sized. This chain links TRBV6-1 with TRBJ2-2; a possible D gene is TRBD2 (5 bases). CDR3 size: 13 residues. Trimming stripped 5 bases from V and 7 bases from J, with 11 bases between. Germline assignment: CDR1 MNHNS and CDR2 SASEGT. The DNA of the CDR3 is TGTGCCAGCAGTCCCTATGCGGGCGGGGAGCTGTTTTTT. Protein product: CASSPYAGGELFF.

The chain employs TRBV5-4 and TRBJ2-3; 7 bases match TRBD2. Germline assignment: CDR1 SGHNT and CDR2 YYREEE (reference sequence). The CDR3 extends over 16 amino acids. V shed 6 bases and J 5 bases; nucleotides not matched to a gene: 15. The chain's CDR3 is CASILTIGGWGDTQYF. Here the CDR3 DNA reads TGTGCCAGCATCTTAACTATCGGGGGGTGGGGAGATACGCAGTATTTT. Full variable domain (remainder filled in from reference TRBV5-4 and TRBJ2-3): ETGVTQSPTHLIKTRGQQVTLRCSSQSGHNTVSWYQQALGQGPQFIFQYYREEENGRGNFPPRFSGLQFPNYSSELNVNALELDDSALYLCASILTIGGWGDTQYFGPGTRLTVL.

Details on this clonotype: A far larger clone lies a single base away; this is likely a read error. The J gene is TRBJ2-5, the V gene TRBV6-9; maybe TRBD1 (5 bases). Germline CDR1 and CDR2: MNHGY and SVAAGI. This CDR3 contains 14 residues. CDR3 in DNA: TGTGCCGGCAGTTTGGGGCAGCCCCAAGAGACCCAGTACTTC. It codes for CAGSLGQPQETQYF.